This T cell receptor (beta chain) was identified in a study of cytomegalovirus exposure and HLA in healthy donors. The study's findings and limits: Productive rates of about 87% or about 30% were seen for most TCR beta V segments in an earlier analysis. By a later analysis, the bulk of CMV-associated TCR beta chains appeared HLA-restricted.

The PCR had 60 Vbeta and 13 Jbeta primers. Authors' processing steps: A follow-up analysis tallied some 80 million unique TCR beta chains, about 11 million shared. The method was immunoSEQ multiplex PCR; TCRdb's version includes in-frame clones alone and lacks a portion of them. V, J and clone size are taken as reported in that table, and D and trimming were inferred from the DNA itself. Of around 190,000 clones in the sample, over 70% were seen once. This CDR3 region has 16 residues. The V and J ends lost 6 bases and 1 base respectively, with 18 bases between them. Germline V gene sequence: CDR1 MGHDK, CDR2 SYGVNS. Turning to this clone: Antigen specificity is unknown.

Donors likely had unrecorded immune exposures despite being nominally healthy when sampled. This sequence joins TRBV25-1 and TRBJ1-2; D possibly corresponds to TRBD1 (5 bases). The receptor's source is a woman in her forties or fifties in good health and CMV-seronegative. The specimen sequenced was PBMCs. CDR3 coding DNA: TGTGCCAGCAGCGCCTGGGGCGGCACCGTTAACTATGGCTACACCTTC. As protein: CASSAWGGTVNYGYTF.